This T cell receptor (beta chain) is drawn from a study of T-cell memory formation after mild COVID-19. Whole-study results and caveats: Chiefly within CM and EM were the contracting CD4+ clones; CD8+ ones were within EMRA.

This CDR3 spans 14 amino acids. Germline V lookup: CDR1 SGHVS, CDR2 FQNEAQ. Trimming stripped 6 bases from V and 4 bases from J, with 15 bases between. Notes on this clonotype: As yet, its antigen is unknown.

TCR alpha and TCR beta cDNA libraries carrying sample barcodes and UMIs were produced by 5'RACE using constant-segment primers. TCRdb processed the 5' RACE reads anew with MiXCR; each CDR3 protein has one entry. Of over 450,000 distinct CDR3 sequences listed, around 20% are singletons. The sequenced sample was PBMCs or a T cell subset sorted from them (not recorded which). The J gene is TRBJ1-1, the V gene TRBV7-8; possibly TRBD1 for D (6 bases). The receptor comes from an adult woman who had mild COVID-19 (a few samples of this study predate the infection). Cell type and time point are not known. DNA of the CDR3: TGTGCCAGCAGTTCCAGGAACAGGGTCACTGAAGCTTTCTTT. Its translation: CASSSRNRVTEAFF.